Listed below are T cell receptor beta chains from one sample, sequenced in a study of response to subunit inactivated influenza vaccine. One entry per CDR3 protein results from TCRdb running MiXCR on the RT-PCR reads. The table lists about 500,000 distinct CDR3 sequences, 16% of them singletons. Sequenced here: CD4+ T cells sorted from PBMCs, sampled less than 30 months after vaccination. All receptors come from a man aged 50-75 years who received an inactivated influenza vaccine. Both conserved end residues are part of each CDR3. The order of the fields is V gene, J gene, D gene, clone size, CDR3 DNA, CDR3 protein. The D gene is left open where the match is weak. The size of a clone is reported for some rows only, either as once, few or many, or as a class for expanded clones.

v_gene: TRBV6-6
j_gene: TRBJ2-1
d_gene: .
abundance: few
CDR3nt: TGTGCCAGCAGTTCCACGGTCGGCGGTGAGCAGTTCTTC
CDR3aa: CASSSTVGGEQFF

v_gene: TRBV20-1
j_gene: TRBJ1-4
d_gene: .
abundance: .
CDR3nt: TGCAGTGCTAGAGACACGGCTGAAAAACTGTTTTTT
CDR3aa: CSARDTAEKLFF

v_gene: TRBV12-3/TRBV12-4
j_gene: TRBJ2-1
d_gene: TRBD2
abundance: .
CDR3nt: TGTGCCAGCAGTTTATCAGCGGGAGGGCCGGGGCAGTTCTTC
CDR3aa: CASSLSAGGPGQFF

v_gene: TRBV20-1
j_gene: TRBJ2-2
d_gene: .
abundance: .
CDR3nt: TGCAGTGCAAGGTTCCCCGGGAGAAAGAGTGACACCGGGGAGCTGTTTTTT
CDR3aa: CSARFPGRKSDTGELFF

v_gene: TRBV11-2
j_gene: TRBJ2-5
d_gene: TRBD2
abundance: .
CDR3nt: TGTGCCAGCAGCTTAGTCGGCCGAGCGGGGGGTGAGACCCAGTACTTC
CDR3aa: CASSLVGRAGGETQYF

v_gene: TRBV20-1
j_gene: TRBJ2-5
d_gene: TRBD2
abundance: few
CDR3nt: TGCAGTGCTAGGCCGCACTTAGCGGGGTATCAAGAGACCCAGTACTTC
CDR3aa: CSARPHLAGYQETQYF

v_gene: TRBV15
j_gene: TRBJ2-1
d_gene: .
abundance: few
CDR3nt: TGTGCCACCAGGCCGGGGAGCGGTTCCTACAATGAGCAGTTCTTC
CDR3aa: CATRPGSGSYNEQFF

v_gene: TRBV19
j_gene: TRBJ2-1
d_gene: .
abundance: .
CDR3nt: TGTGCCAGTAGTATTGATGCGGCAGGCCTCGGGAATGAGCAGTTCTTC
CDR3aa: CASSIDAAGLGNEQFF

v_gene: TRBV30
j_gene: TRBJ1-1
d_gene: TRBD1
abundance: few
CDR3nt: TGTGCCTGGGTCGGACAGGGTAAAGATGCTTTCTTT
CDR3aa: CAWVGQGKDAFF

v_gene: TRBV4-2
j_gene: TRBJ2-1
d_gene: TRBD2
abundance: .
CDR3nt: TGTGCCAGCAGCCAAGACGTACTAGCGGGAGGTTACAATGAGCAGTTCTTC
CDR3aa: CASSQDVLAGGYNEQFF

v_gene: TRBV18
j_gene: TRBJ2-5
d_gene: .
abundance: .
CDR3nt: TGTGCCAGCTCACCGGGAGAAGAGACCCAGTACTTC
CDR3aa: CASSPGEETQYF

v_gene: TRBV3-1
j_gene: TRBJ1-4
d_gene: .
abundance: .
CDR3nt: TGTGCCAGCAGCCGGGGCGGAGGTAATGAAAAACTGTTTTTT
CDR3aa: CASSRGGGNEKLFF

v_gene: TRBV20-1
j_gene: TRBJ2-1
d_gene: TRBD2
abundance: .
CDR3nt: TGCAGTGCTAGAACCCCAGCGGGGGGTTACAATGAGCAGTTCTTC
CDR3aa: CSARTPAGGYNEQFF

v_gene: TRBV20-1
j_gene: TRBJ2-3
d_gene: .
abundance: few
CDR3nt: TGCAGTGCTAGTAATAGAGCTAGCACAGATACGCAGTATTTT
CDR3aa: CSASNRASTDTQYF

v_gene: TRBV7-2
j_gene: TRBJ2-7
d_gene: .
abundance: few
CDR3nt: TGTGCCAGCAGCTCCCTCCCCGGCGTCGAGCAGTACTTC
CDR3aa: CASSSLPGVEQYF

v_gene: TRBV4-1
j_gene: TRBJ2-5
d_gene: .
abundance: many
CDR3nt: TGCGCCAGCAGTCTTCTCGTGGCTAGCGCCGAGACCCAGTACTTC
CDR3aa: CASSLLVASAETQYF

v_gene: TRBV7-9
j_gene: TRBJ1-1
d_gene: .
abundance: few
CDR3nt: TGTGCCAGCACCCTGGCCCGCGAAGCTTTCTTT
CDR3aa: CASTLAREAFF

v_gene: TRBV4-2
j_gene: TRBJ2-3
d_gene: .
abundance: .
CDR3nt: TGTGCCAGCAGCCAAGTTGGGGGGAAAGATACGCAGTATTTT
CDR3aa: CASSQVGGKDTQYF

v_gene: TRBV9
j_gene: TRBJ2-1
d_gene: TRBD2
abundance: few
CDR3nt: TGTGCCAGCAGCGTAGCCCCCCCTACTAGCGCGGGTGAGCAGTTCTTC
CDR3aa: CASSVAPPTSAGEQFF

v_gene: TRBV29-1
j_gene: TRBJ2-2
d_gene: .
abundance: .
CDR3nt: TGCAGCGTAGAGAGAACCGGGGAGCTGTTTTTT
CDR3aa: CSVERTGELFF

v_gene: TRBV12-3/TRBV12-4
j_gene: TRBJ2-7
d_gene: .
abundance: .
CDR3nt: TGTGCCAGCAGTTTTCCGTCTCTCGGCTCCTACGAGCAGTACTTC
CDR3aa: CASSFPSLGSYEQYF

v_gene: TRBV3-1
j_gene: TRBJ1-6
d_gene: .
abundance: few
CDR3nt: TGTGCCAGCAGCCCTCGGCATAATAATTCACCCCTCCACTTT
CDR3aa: CASSPRHNNSPLHF

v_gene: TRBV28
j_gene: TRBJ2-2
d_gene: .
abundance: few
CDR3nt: TGTGCCAGCAGCTCAGGGTCGGGCGGGGAGCTGTTTTTT
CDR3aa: CASSSGSGGELFF

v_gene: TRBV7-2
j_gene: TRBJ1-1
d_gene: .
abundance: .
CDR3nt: TGTGCCAGCAGCTTCTCGGGGACGACTATGAACACTGAAGCTTTCTTT
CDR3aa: CASSFSGTTMNTEAFF

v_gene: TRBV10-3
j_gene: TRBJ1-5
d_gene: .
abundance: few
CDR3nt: TGTGCCATCACGGCAGATAGCAATCAGCCCCAGCATTTT
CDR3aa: CAITADSNQPQHF

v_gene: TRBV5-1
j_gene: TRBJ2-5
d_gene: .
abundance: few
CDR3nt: TGCGCCAGCAGCTTGGACACAGGCAACCGGGAGACCCAGTACTTC
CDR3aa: CASSLDTGNRETQYF

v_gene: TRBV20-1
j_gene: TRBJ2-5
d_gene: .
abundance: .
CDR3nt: TGCAGTGCTGATACAGCGGGCCGTCAGGAGGAGACCCAGTACTTC
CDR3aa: CSADTAGRQEETQYF

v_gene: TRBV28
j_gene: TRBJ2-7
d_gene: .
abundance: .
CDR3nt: TGTGCCAGCAGTTCCGAGGTCGAGCAGTACTTC
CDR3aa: CASSSEVEQYF

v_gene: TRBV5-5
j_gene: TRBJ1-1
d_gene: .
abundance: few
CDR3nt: TGTGCCAGCAGTAACCCACTGAACACTGAAGCTTTCTTT
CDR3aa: CASSNPLNTEAFF

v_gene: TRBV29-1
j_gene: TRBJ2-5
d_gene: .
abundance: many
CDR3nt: TGCAGCGTTACACAGGGGGGGTTCCAAGAGACCCAGTACTTC
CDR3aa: CSVTQGGFQETQYF

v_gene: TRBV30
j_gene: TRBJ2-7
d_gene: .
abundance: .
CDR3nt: TGTGCCTGGAGTGGCCCGCGGGCGGATTACGAGCAGTACTTC
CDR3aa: CAWSGPRADYEQYF

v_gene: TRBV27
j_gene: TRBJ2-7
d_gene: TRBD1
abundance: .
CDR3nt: TGTGCCAGCAGCCACAGGGGAGAAAACGAGCAGTACTTC
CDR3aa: CASSHRGENEQYF

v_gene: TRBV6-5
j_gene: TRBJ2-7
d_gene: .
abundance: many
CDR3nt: TGTGCCAGCAGTTACGGTACCCACGGGGTGTCCTACGAGCAGTACTTC
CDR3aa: CASSYGTHGVSYEQYF

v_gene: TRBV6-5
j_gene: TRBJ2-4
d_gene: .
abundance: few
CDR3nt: TGTGCCAGCAGTTACGGGCCGGGTAGAGCCAAAAACATTCAGTACTTC
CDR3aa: CASSYGPGRAKNIQYF

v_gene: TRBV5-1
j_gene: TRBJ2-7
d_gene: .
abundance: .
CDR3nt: TGCGCCAGCAGCCTGAAAGAACAGGGAGGCAAGCAGTACTTC
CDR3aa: CASSLKEQGGKQYF

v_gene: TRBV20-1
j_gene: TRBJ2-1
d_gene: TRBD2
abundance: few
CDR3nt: TGCAGTGCTAGGGGACTAGCGGGGGCGGGGAATGAGCAGTTCTTC
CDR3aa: CSARGLAGAGNEQFF

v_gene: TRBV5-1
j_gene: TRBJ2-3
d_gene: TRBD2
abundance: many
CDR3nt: TGCGCCAGCAGCTTGGCCTTAGCGGGGAGCACAGATACGCAGTATTTT
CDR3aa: CASSLALAGSTDTQYF

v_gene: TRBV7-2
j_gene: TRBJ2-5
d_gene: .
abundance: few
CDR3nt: TGTGCCAGCAGCCCTGCCTGGGGCCACCAAGAGACCCAGTACTTC
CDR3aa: CASSPAWGHQETQYF

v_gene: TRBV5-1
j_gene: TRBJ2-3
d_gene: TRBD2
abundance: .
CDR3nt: TGCGCCAGCAGCACCTCGACTAGCAGAAGCACAGATACGCAGTATTTT
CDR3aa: CASSTSTSRSTDTQYF

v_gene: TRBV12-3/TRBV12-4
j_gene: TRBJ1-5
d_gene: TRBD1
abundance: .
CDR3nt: TGTGCCAGCAGCCATAGGGACAGCTTGCGACAGCCCCAGCATTTT
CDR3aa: CASSHRDSLRQPQHF

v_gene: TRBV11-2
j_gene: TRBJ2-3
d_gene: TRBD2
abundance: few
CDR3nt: TGTGCCAGCAGCCCCCGGGGACTAGCGGGAGCAGATACGCAGTATTTT
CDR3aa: CASSPRGLAGADTQYF

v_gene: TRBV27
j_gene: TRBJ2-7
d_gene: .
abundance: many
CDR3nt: TGTGCCAGCAGTTTAGGCAGAGGGGGTTACGAGCAGTACTTC
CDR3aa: CASSLGRGGYEQYF

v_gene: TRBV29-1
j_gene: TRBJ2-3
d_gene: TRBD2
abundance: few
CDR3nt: TGCAGCGCCGCGCTCGGGGGGGCCACAGATACGCAGTATTTT
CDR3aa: CSAALGGATDTQYF

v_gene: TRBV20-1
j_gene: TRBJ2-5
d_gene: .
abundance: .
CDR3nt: TGCAGTGCTACCCAGGTCGACTCCCCTAGGGAGACCCAGTACTTC
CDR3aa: CSATQVDSPRETQYF

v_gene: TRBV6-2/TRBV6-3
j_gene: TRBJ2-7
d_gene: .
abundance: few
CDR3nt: TGTGCCAGCAGATCCCGGGACTCCGCCTTCTACGAGCAGTACTTC
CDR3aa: CASRSRDSAFYEQYF

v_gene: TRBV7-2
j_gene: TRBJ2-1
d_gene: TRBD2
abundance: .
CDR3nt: TGTGCCAGCAGCTCCTTAGCGGGAGGTATTTACAATGAGCAGTTCTTC
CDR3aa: CASSSLAGGIYNEQFF

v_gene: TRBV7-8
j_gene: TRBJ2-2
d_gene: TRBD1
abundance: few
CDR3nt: TGTGCCAGCAGCTTAGGAGACAGGGGCATCGGGGAGCTGTTTTTT
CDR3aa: CASSLGDRGIGELFF